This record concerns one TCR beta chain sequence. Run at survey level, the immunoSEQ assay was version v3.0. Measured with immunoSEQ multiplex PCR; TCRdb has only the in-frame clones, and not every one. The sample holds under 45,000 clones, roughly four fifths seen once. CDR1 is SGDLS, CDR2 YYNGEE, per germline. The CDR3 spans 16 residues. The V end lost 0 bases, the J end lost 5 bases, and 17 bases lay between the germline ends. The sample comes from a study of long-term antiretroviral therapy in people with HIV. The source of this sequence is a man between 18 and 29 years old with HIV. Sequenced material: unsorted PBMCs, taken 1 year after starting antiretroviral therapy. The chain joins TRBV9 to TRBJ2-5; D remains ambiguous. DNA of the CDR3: TGTGCCAGCAGCGTAGGATACGAGTGGGGATCCGAGACCCAGTACTTC. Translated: CASSVGYEWGSETQYF.